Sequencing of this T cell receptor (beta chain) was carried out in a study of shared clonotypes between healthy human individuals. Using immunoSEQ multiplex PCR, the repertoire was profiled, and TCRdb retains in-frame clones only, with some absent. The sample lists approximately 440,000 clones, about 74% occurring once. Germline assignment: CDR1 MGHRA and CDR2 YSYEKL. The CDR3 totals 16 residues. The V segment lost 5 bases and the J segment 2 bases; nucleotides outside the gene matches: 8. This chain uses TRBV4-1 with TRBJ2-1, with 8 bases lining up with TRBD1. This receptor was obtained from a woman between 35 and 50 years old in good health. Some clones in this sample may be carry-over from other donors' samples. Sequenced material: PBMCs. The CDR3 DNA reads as TGCGCCAGCAGCAAAAGGTCACAGGGGGCCTACAATGAGCAGTTCTTC. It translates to CASSKRSQGAYNEQFF.